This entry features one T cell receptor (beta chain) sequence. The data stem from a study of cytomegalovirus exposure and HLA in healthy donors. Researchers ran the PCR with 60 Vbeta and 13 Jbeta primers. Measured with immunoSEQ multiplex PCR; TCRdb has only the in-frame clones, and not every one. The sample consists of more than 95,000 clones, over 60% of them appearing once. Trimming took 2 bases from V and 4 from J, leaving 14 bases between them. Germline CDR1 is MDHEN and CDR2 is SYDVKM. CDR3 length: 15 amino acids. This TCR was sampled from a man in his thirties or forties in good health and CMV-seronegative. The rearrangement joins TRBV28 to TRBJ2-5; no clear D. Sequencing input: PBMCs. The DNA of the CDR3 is TGTGCCAGCAGTTTACGCGGCCACAAAGGAGAGACCCAGTACTTC. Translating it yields CASSLRGHKGETQYF.